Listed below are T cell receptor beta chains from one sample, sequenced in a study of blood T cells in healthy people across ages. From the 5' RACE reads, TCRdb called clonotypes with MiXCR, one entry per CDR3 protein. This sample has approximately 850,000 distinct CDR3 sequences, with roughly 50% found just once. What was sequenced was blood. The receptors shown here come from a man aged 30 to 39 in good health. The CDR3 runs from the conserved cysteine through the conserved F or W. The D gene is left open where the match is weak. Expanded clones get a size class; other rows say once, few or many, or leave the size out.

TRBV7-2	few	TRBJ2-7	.	CASSSRVSYNEQYF	TGTGCCAGCAGCTCCAGGGTAAGCTACAATGAGCAGTACTTC
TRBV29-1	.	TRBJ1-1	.	CSVRTSMNTEAFF	TGCAGCGTTCGGACCAGCATGAACACTGAAGCTTTCTTT
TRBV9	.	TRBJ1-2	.	CASSPVGGNYGYTF	TGTGCCAGCAGCCCAGTTGGGGGCAACTATGGCTACACCTTC
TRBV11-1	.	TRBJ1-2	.	CASSQTQGNRGHTF	TGTGCCAGCAGCCAAACTCAGGGGAATCGAGGCCACACCTTC
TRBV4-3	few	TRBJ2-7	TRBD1	CASSQGGTGRYEQYF	TGCGCCAGCAGCCAAGGCGGGACAGGTCGGTACGAGCAGTACTTC
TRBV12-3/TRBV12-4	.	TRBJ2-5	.	CASSSSGKETQYF	TGTGCCAGCAGTTCTAGTGGTAAAGAGACCCAGTACTTC
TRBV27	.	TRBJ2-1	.	CASSSRDKRNEQFF	TGTGCCAGCAGTTCCCGGGACAAGAGAAATGAGCAGTTCTTC
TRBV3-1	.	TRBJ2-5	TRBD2	CASSLGIAGGVGEQYF	TGTGCCAGCAGCCTCGGAATAGCGGGGGGGGTCGGTGAGCAGTACTTC
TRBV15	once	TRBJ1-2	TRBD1	CATSRDRMNYGYTF	TGTGCCACCAGCAGGGACAGGATGAACTATGGCTACACCTTC
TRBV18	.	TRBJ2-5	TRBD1	CASSYLAGRTGETQYF	TGTGCCAGCTCCTACTTAGCCGGTCGGACAGGAGAGACCCAGTACTTC
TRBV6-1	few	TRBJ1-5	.	CASMKEQRNQPQHF	TGTGCCAGCATGAAGGAACAGCGCAATCAGCCCCAGCATTTT
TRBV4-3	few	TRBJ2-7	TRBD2	CASSQKREGLDEQYF	TGCGCCAGCAGCCAGAAGCGGGAGGGCCTAGACGAGCAGTACTTC
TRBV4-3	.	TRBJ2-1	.	CASSQAQSGNNEQFF	TGCGCCAGCAGCCAAGCGCAGTCAGGGAACAATGAGCAGTTCTTC
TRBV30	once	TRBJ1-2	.	CAWSVPPGIYGYTF	TGTGCCTGGAGTGTACCCCCAGGAATCTATGGCTACACCTTC
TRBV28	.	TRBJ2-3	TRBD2	CASSSSSSGRGDTQYF	TGTGCCAGCAGTTCCTCATCTAGCGGGAGGGGAGATACGCAGTATTTT
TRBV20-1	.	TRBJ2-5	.	CSARDKEQGQETQYF	TGCAGTGCTAGAGATAAGGAGCAAGGGCAAGAGACCCAGTACTTC
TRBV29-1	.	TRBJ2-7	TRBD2	CSVETGLQEQYF	TGCAGCGTTGAAACGGGACTACAGGAGCAGTACTTC
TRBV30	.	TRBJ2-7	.	CACNPRGGFEQYF	TGTGCCTGCAACCCTAGGGGGGGATTCGAGCAGTACTTC
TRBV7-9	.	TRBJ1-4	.	CASSLGGVPPEKLFF	TGTGCCAGCAGCTTAGGGGGGGTCCCGCCTGAAAAACTGTTTTTT
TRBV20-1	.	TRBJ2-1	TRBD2	CSAGKTTSGNRRINSYNEQFF	TGCAGTGCTGGAAAAACGACTAGCGGGAACCGACGAATAAACTCCTACAATGAGCAGTTCTTC
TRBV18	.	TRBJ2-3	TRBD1	CASSPPGQGARSTDTQYF	TGTGCCAGCTCACCCCCGGGACAGGGGGCGCGAAGCACAGATACGCAGTATTTT
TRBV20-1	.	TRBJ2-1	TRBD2	CSARKGRAGGNNEQFF	TGCAGTGCTAGGAAGGGCAGGGCGGGGGGCAACAATGAGCAGTTCTTC
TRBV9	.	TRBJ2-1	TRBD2	CASSVGLAGGGAYNEQFF	TGTGCCAGCAGCGTAGGTCTAGCGGGGGGGGGCGCCTACAATGAGCAGTTCTTC
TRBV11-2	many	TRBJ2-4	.	CASSLWGRGRAKNIQYF	TGTGCCAGCAGCTTATGGGGTAGGGGTCGCGCCAAAAACATTCAGTACTTC
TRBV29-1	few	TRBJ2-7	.	CSAKGLAPEQYF	TGCAGCGCCAAAGGACTCGCCCCCGAGCAGTACTTC
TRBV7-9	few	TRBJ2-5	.	CASSSLKTQSRDSQYF	TGTGCCAGCAGCTCCCTTAAAACCCAATCAAGAGATTCCCAGTACTTC
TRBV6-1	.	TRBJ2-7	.	CASSVSHYKDEQYF	TGTGCCAGCAGTGTATCGCATTACAAAGACGAGCAGTACTTC
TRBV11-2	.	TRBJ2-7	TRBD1	CASSFGQGEYEQYF	TGTGCCAGCAGCTTCGGACAGGGGGAATACGAGCAGTACTTC
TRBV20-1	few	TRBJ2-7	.	CSVSTDYEQYF	TGCAGTGTTAGCACGGACTACGAGCAGTACTTC
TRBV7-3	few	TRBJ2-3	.	CASSLVTRDTQYF	TGTGCCAGCAGCTTAGTGACTCGAGATACGCAGTATTTT
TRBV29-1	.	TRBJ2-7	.	CSVEQGGKEQYF	TGCAGCGTTGAACAGGGGGGTAAGGAGCAGTACTTC
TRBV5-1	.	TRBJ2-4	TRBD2	CASSPQGGQPEYF	TGCGCCAGCAGCCCCCAGGGAGGGCAGCCTGAGTACTTC
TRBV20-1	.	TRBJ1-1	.	CSARMFLRQCEAFF	TGCAGTGCTAGAATGTTCCTTCGACAGTGTGAAGCTTTCTTT
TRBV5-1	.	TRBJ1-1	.	CASSLVPGPEAFF	TGCGCCAGCAGCTTGGTTCCAGGCCCTGAAGCTTTCTTT
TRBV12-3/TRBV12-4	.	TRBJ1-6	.	CASSLSGASPLHF	TGTGCCAGCAGTTTATCCGGGGCTTCACCCCTCCACTTT
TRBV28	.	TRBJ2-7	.	CASSRPSFGYEQYF	TGTGCCAGCAGTCGGCCTAGCTTTGGCTACGAGCAGTACTTC
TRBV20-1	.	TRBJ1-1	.	CSALDPRGDTEAFF	TGCAGTGCTCTTGACCCCAGGGGAGACACTGAAGCTTTCTTT
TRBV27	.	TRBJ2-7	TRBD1	CASSTRDRGEYEQYF	TGTGCCAGCAGTACCCGGGACAGGGGAGAATACGAGCAGTACTTC
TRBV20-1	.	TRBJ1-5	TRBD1	CSALRGGRNQPQHF	TGCAGTGCTTTGAGAGGGGGCCGCAATCAGCCCCAGCATTTT
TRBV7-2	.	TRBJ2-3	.	CASNLAPTDTQYF	TGTGCCAGCAACTTAGCGCCCACAGATACGCAGTATTTT
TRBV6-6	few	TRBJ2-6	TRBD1	CASSPGTGYGANVLTF	TGTGCCAGCAGTCCCGGGACAGGGTACGGGGCCAACGTCCTGACTTTC
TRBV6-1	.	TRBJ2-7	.	CASSEGVGLGEQYF	TGTGCCAGCAGTGAAGGGGTAGGGTTGGGCGAGCAGTACTTC
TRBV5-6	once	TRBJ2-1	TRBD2	CASSAGLAEQFF	TGTGCCAGCAGCGCGGGACTAGCAGAGCAGTTCTTC
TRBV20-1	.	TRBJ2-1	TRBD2	CSARDTWTSGYNEQFF	TGCAGTGCTAGAGACACCTGGACTAGCGGATACAATGAGCAGTTCTTC
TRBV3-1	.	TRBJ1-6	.	CASSQGGERRRGSPLHF	TGTGCCAGCAGCCAAGGGGGGGAGCGGAGGCGTGGATCACCCCTCCACTTT
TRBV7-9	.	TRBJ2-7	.	CATGTPGYEQYF	TGTGCCACCGGGACTCCGGGGTACGAGCAGTACTTC
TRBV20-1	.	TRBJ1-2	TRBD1	CSASRQGPYSLYGYTF	TGCAGTGCTAGTCGACAGGGGCCTTACTCACTCTATGGCTACACCTTC
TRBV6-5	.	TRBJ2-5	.	CASSRSPGPAETQYF	TGTGCCAGCAGTAGGTCTCCGGGCCCCGCGGAGACCCAGTACTTC
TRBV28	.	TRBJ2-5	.	CASRRHLGLETQYF	TGTGCCAGCAGACGCCACTTAGGTCTCGAGACCCAGTACTTC